Listed below are T cell receptor beta chains from one sample, sequenced in a study of control samples from healthy donors and cancer patients. TCRdb's copy holds only in-frame clones and misses some; the assay was immunoSEQ multiplex PCR. The sample includes 90,000 or so clones, approximately 84% of them seen just once. Sequencing used PBMCs. The receptors were sampled from a man between 65 and 80 years old with lung cancer. CDR3s include the opening cysteine and the closing phenylalanine or tryptophan. Fields, in order: V gene, CDR3 protein.

TRBV18,CASSQANYGYTF
TRBV7-8,CASSQLYEQYF
TRBV5-1,CASSFGDRGLSDTEAFF
TRBV2,CASSEGRPVSYEQYF
TRBV6-5,CASSYSELAHTEAFF
TRBV18,CASSPPLVKNIQYF
TRBV15,CATSLSGTASSVF
TRBV10-1,CASSERTSGGYTF
TRBV5-1,CASSSGAAGGYEQYF
TRBV6-6,CASSSYPQGHQPQHF
TRBV3-1/TRBV3-2,CASSPGGGTGGFYGYTF
TRBV9,CASSERHSSYNEQFF
TRBV7-9,CASSLETQLYGYTF
TRBV7-3,CASSPTGGNQPQHF
TRBV7-8,CASRRGTNTEAFF
TRBV6-6,CASSYTTDNEAFF
TRBV30,CAWSVTGQGSPLHF
TRBV19,CAGSAGTDTDTQYF
TRBV4-2,CASSQGSLGKRGGSPQYF
TRBV7-9,CASSVQDREDGYTF
TRBV3-1/TRBV3-2,CASSLSGRSGANVLTF
TRBV2,CASSAVLAVTDTQYF
TRBV24-1,CATSDQYVRDRGQDYGYTF
TRBV27,CASSFTGTAYGYTF
TRBV19,CASSTRDRGDTQYF
TRBV3-1/TRBV3-2,CASSQGDSINYGYTF
TRBV30,CAWSVAGRGINEKLFF
TRBV11-2,CASSLTAQGADTQYF
TRBV5-1,CASRFPGALTEAFF
TRBV7-2,CASSVTGNSNQPQHF
TRBV7-3,CASSLDRAQRRQYF
TRBV19,CASSTRQGLDEKLFF
TRBV5-6,CASSSPGTLNTEAFF
TRBV6-2/TRBV6-3,CASSPRLGDQETQYF
TRBV28,CASNPGTRGYTF
TRBV2,CASSMTGTDTQYF
TRBV27,CASVRPGGGYNEQFF
TRBV24-1,CATSELGTGEETQYF
TRBV12-3/TRBV12-4,CASSLRGASGYTF
TRBV23-1,CASSQIGQGNNSPLHF
TRBV6-6,CASSPTLGTGANVLTF
TRBV19,CASSIILGTGSGNQPQHF
TRBV5-1,CASSGDPTSGAGELFF
TRBV7-9,CASSSGTGLNTGELFF
TRBV18,CASSPIISAEAFF
TRBV6-5,CASRTSGTGTYEQYF
TRBV5-1,CASSLAGRGGDLYEQYF